This TCR beta chain was profiled in a study of blood T cell repertoires in COVID-19. Clones were read by immunoSEQ multiplex PCR, and TCRdb kept only the in-frame ones, dropping some. The sample has about 190,000 clones, around 84% seen once. The CDR3 is 14 residues long. J lost 1 base, V lost 8 bases, and 6 bases had no gene match. Germline CDR1 is SGHRS and CDR2 is YFSETQ. Two consecutive negative NP/OP PCR tests, clearance, or resolved symptoms defined Cohort 3 recovery. The specimen sequenced was PBMCs or T cells enriched from blood (not recorded which). This clonotype originated in a woman in her twenties or thirties who had recovered from COVID-19. The chain couples TRBV5-1 to TRBJ1-5; 7 bases match TRBD1. As DNA, the CDR3 is TGCGCCAGTAGACAGGGCAGGAGCAATCAGCCCCAGCATTTT. Protein: CASRQGRSNQPQHF.